A single sample is the source of the 27 T cell receptor beta chains below, sequenced in a study of identical twins. TCRdb reprocessed the 5' RACE reads with MiXCR, giving one entry per CDR3 protein. Of nearly 650,000 distinct CDR3 sequences in the sample, 7% to 7.5% are singletons; the top ten hold about 1.6%. The sample also formed part of further work on yellow fever vaccine responses in identical twins.

Material for sequencing was PBMCs. The receptors stem from a woman aged 18-29 years in good health.

The genes are TRBV24-1 and TRBJ1-1; tentatively, D is TRBD1 (6 bases). The CDR3 covers 14 residues. Trimming removed 5 bases from V and 4 bases from J, with 13 bases in between. Per the germline V gene, CDR1 is KGHDR and CDR2 is SFDVKD. CDR3 nucleotide sequence: TGTGCCACCAGTGGAGCAGGGGCGGGCACTGAAGCTTTCTTT. Translated: CATSGAGAGTEAFF.

The V and J genes are TRBV4-2 and TRBJ2-7; a possible D gene is TRBD1 (6 bases). The CDR3 covers 14 residues. Germline V gene sequence: CDR1 LGHNA, CDR2 YNFKEQ. Trimming left V 2 bases short and J 1 base short, with 9 bases between. The CDR3, as DNA: TGTGCCAGCAGCCAATACACAGGGTCCTACGAGCAGTACTTC. This translates into CASSQYTGSYEQYF.

This clonotype showed up just a few times. The chain is built from TRBV28 and TRBJ2-7, with 14 positions matching TRBD2. V lost 5 bases and J lost 3; bases outside the gene matches: 12. Germline V gene data show CDR1 as MDHEN and CDR2 as SYDVKM. This CDR3 has 18 residues. CDR3 amino acids: CASSPTGLAGAFLYEQYF. The CDR3 nucleotides are TGTGCCAGCAGTCCTACGGGACTAGCGGGAGCGTTTCTCTACGAGCAGTACTTC.

CDR3 protein: CASSIKRTGTPSYF. CDR3 DNA: TGTGCCAGCAGTATAAAGAGGACAGGGACACCCTCGTACTTC. The genes are TRBV6-2 or TRBV6-3 and TRBJ2-4; 8 nucleotides line up with TRBD1. J gave up 15 bases and V 5 bases, and 15 bases lay outside the gene matches. In germline, CDR1 is MNHEY, CDR2 SVGEGT. CDR3 length equals 14 residues.

This clonotype was observed a handful of times. This rearrangement joins TRBV4-2 to TRBJ2-1; D not resolved. The V end lost 1 base, the J end lost 3 bases, and 28 bases lay between the germline ends. CDR3 size: 21 residues. Germline lookup yields CDR1 LGHNA and CDR2 YNFKEQ. The CDR3 DNA reads TGTGCCAGCAGCCAAGGCGCCTGGGATAGGGCAGGACCAACTATCTACAATGAGCAGTTCTTC. As protein: CASSQGAWDRAGPTIYNEQFF.

This clonotype showed up just a few times. The junction does not match germline at one end; this may be a read error. The chain employs TRBV20-1 and TRBJ2-3, with a tentative D call TRBD2 (5 bases). Germline V gene lookup returns CDR1 DFQATT and CDR2 SNEGSKA (reference sequence). This CDR3 region has 16 residues. CDR3: CCARVTGLGPTDTQYF. CDR3 nucleotides: TGCTGTGCTAGAGTGACCGGACTTGGCCCCACAGATACGCAGTATTTT.

This clonotype has just a few counts. The chain recombines TRBV7-9 with TRBJ2-7; TRBD1 is a possible D gene (6 bases). The CDR3 has 13 amino acids. Germline-derived CDR1 and CDR2 are SEHNR and FQNEAQ (reference sequence). V lost 8 bases and J lost 0, with 11 bases in between. CDR3 DNA sequence: TGTGCCAGCGGCCGGGACAACTCCTACGAGCAGTACGTC. As protein: CASGRDNSYEQYV.

CDR3 in amino acids: CASSLVLSGGNNNEQFF. CDR3 DNA: TGCGCCAGCAGCTTGGTTCTTAGCGGGGGGAACAACAATGAGCAGTTCTTC. The gene calls are TRBV5-1 and TRBJ2-1; 10 bases are shared with TRBD2. Per the germline V gene, CDR1 is SGHRS and CDR2 is YFSETQ. The CDR3 contains 17 residues. V was pared by 0 bases and J by 5 bases, with 8 bases of the junction left unmatched. The full variable domain, with the rest looked up from reference TRBV5-1 and TRBJ2-1, is KAGVTQTPRYLIKTRGQQVTLSCSPISGHRSVSWYQQTPGQGLQFLFEYFSETQRNKGNFPGRFSGRQFSNSRSEMNVSTLELGDSALYLCASSLVLSGGNNNEQFFGPGTRLTVL.

This clonotype was counted many times. V is TRBV28 and J is TRBJ2-7, with 9 nucleotides matching TRBD1. V was clipped by 3 bases and J by 4 bases; unmatched bases: 7. The CDR3 consists of 15 residues. Germline CDR1 is MDHEN and CDR2 is SYDVKM. The CDR3 DNA is TGTGCCAGCAGTTTGGGGGGGACAGGGAAATACGAGCAGTACGTC. This translates into CASSLGGTGKYEQYV.

This clonotype was seen more than once but under ten times. The rearrangement links TRBV20-1 to TRBJ2-7, with 10 bases aligning to TRBD2. Germline V lookup: CDR1 DFQATT, CDR2 SNEGSKA (reference sequence). The CDR3 sequence is 14 residues long. With 4 bases clipped from V and 5 bases from J, the junction kept 8 bases outside the gene matches. The CDR3 protein is CSANRLAGLDEQYF. DNA of the CDR3: TGCAGTGCTAACCGACTAGCGGGTTTGGACGAGCAGTACTTC.

The chain recombines TRBV27 with TRBJ1-2; no reliable D call. Germline-derived CDR1 and CDR2 are MNHEY and SMNVEV (reference sequence). V shed 0 bases and J shed 7 bases, with 12 bases lying between them. The CDR3 loop spans 14 amino acids. In DNA, the CDR3 is TGTGCCAGCAGTTTATCAGGGATTGGCGGTGGCTACACCTTC. It codes for CASSLSGIGGGYTF.

The sample holds a few counts of this clonotype. The chain combines TRBV12-3 or TRBV12-4 with TRBJ2-2; TRBD2 aligns across 10 bases. The CDR3 covers 15 residues. The V gene end was trimmed by 6 bases and the J gene end by 4 bases; junction bases not matched to a gene: 5. The CDR3 is CASSNLAGATGELFF. For the CDR3, the DNA is TGTGCCAGCAGCAATCTAGCGGGGGCCACCGGGGAGCTGTTTTTT.

In its sample, this clonotype was seen many times. The DNA of the CDR3 is TGCAGCGGCGGGGGTGTCGACACTGAAGCTTTCTTT. It specifies CSGGGVDTEAFF. The chain links TRBV29-1 to TRBJ1-1, with D possibly matching TRBD1 (5 bases). The V gene's germline CDR1 is SQVTM and CDR2 ANQGSEA. The CDR3 length is 12 residues. V was trimmed by 7 bases and J by 3 bases, leaving 12 bases between them.

This clonotype was counted a few times. J is TRBJ2-1 and V is TRBV3-1; 8 bases match TRBD2. Germline V gives CDR1 LGHDT, CDR2 YNNKEL (reference sequence). The V and J ends lost 2 bases and 10 bases, in that order; junction bases with no gene match: 10. The CDR3 is 15 residues long. The CDR3 nucleotides are TGTGCCAGCAGCCAAAAAGCGGGAGTAGGTTACGAGCAGTTCTTC. This gives the protein CASSQKAGVGYEQFF.

This clonotype occurred a few times. CDR3 in amino acids: CSARGEGRGEQFF. CDR3 DNA: TGCAGTGCTAGAGGGGAGGGGAGGGGTGAGCAGTTCTTC. The chain uses TRBV20-1 and TRBJ2-1; 7 positions agree with TRBD2. The CDR3 is 13 amino acids. With V trimmed by 1 base and J by 9 bases, 6 bases remained unmatched. Looked up from germline, CDR1 is DFQATT and CDR2 is SNEGSKA (reference sequence).

This clonotype came up a few times. The chain links TRBV2 to TRBJ2-5, with TRBD1 as a possible D gene (5 bases). Between the trimmed V and J ends, which lost 9 bases and 2 bases, there was a span of 22 bases. CDR1 is SNHLY and CDR2 is FYNNEI in the germline V gene. This CDR3 comprises 16 residues. The CDR3 nucleotides are TGTGCCAGACCCCCAATGCCTCGACAGTCACAAGAGACCCAGTACTTC. Translating gives CARPPMPRQSQETQYF.

This CDR3 is CASSGTGTTFNEQFF. The CDR3 DNA reads TGCGCCAGCAGCGGTACCGGGACAACCTTCAATGAGCAGTTCTTC. The chain has TRBV5-1 and TRBJ2-1; D perhaps matches TRBD1 (6 bases). The CDR3 spans 15 residues. Germline V gene lookup returns CDR1 SGHRS and CDR2 YFSETQ. V was clipped by 4 bases and J by 6 bases, with 17 bases between them.

This clonotype was seen at least ten times. The V gene is TRBV12-3 or TRBV12-4, the J gene TRBJ2-7, with 10 positions matching TRBD2. The CDR3 contains 15 residues. Losses at the gene ends were 2 bases for V and 4 bases for J; bases not matched to a gene: 5. DNA of the CDR3: TGTGCCAGCAGTTTAATGGCTAGCGGGGGTTACGAGCAGTACTTC. Translation: CASSLMASGGYEQYF.

This clonotype was picked up a small number of times. V and J are TRBV28 and TRBJ2-7; 10 bases align to TRBD1. CDR3 size: 15 residues. CDR1 and CDR2 (germline): MDHEN, SYDVKM. V shed 8 bases and J 5 bases; nucleotides not matched to a gene: 12. CDR3 in amino acids: CASSLTRDRGNEQYV. CDR3 nucleotides: TGTGCCAGCTCCCTCACCCGGGACAGGGGTAACGAGCAGTACGTC.

The chain couples TRBV7-9 to TRBJ2-1; maybe TRBD2 (5 bases). Germline values: CDR1 SEHNR, CDR2 FQNEAQ (reference sequence). With 3 bases removed from V and 10 bases from J, the gap between germline ends came to 19 bases. The CDR3 totals 15 residues. This CDR3 reads CASSFGSRAGGEQFF. CDR3 in DNA: TGTGCCAGCAGCTTCGGGTCGAGGGCCGGAGGAGAGCAGTTCTTC.

The chain carries TRBV5-1 and TRBJ1-2, with 7 positions matching TRBD1. The CDR3 is made up of 15 amino acids. V dropped 1 base and J dropped 3; count of bases not matched to a gene: 6. The germline V gene encodes CDR1 SGHRS and CDR2 YFSETQ. The DNA for the CDR3 is TGCGCCAGCAGCTTGTTAGGGGGCGAAGACTATGGCTACACCTTC. Amino acid sequence: CASSLLGGEDYGYTF.

The genes are TRBV12-3 or TRBV12-4 and TRBJ2-3, with D possibly matching TRBD1 (6 bases). The length of the CDR3 is 14 residues. V lost 8 bases to trimming and J lost 4 bases, with 16 bases between them. CDR3 in amino acids: CASLQGGGADTQYF. For the CDR3, the DNA is TGTGCCAGCTTACAGGGTGGAGGAGCAGATACGCAGTATTTT.

There are a few counts of this clonotype. This rearrangement joins TRBV9 to TRBJ1-4, with D perhaps matching TRBD1 (5 bases). The CDR3 is made up of 14 amino acids. Deletions cut 0 bases from V and 3 bases from J, with 6 bases between. Germline CDR1 is SGDLS and CDR2 is YYNGEE. The CDR3 sequence is CASSVAGSNEKLFF. The CDR3 coding sequence is TGTGCCAGCAGCGTAGCAGGGTCTAATGAAAAACTGTTTTTT.

The sample holds a few counts of this clonotype. V usage is TRBV18 and J usage is TRBJ2-7; 7 nucleotides line up with TRBD1. The CDR3 has 14 residues. Per germline, CDR1 KGHSH and CDR2 LQKENI. V lost 1 base, J lost 5 bases, and 5 bases stayed unmatched. CDR3 coding DNA: TGTGCCAGCTCACCACAGGGGGCGCGGAACGAGCAGTACGTC. It encodes CASSPQGARNEQYV.

The chain links TRBV11-2 to TRBJ1-2, with 11 bases matching TRBD1. The trim removed 4 bases at V and 2 bases at J, leaving 3 bases unmatched. Germline assignment: CDR1 SGHAT and CDR2 FQNNGV. The CDR3 loop spans 15 amino acids. In DNA, the CDR3 is TGTGCCAGCAGCTCATGGACAGGGGGCAACTATGGCTACACCTTC. Protein product: CASSSWTGGNYGYTF.

This clonotype was seen a handful of times. The rearrangement joins TRBV15 to TRBJ2-7, with a tentative D call TRBD2 (6 bases). Germline loops: CDR1 LNHNV, CDR2 YYDKDF (reference sequence). The CDR3 is 13 residues long. V was clipped by 0 bases and J by 4 bases, with 7 bases between them. The CDR3 loop reads CATSRDRGYEQYV. The CDR3 DNA sequence: TGTGCCACCAGCAGAGATCGGGGGTACGAGCAGTACGTC.

This clonotype was seen only once. The chain joins TRBV7-9 to TRBJ2-7, with 7 nucleotides matching TRBD2. The CDR3 is made up of 16 amino acids. Unmatched junction bases numbered 8, after V lost 3 bases and J lost 0 bases. The germline gives CDR1 SEHNR, CDR2 FQNEAQ (reference sequence). CDR3 residues: CASSLGGGWSSYEQYF. In nucleotides, the CDR3 is TGTGCCAGCAGCTTGGGGGGAGGGTGGAGCTCCTACGAGCAGTACTTC.